The rows below give T cell receptor beta chains drawn from one sample of a study of blood T cell repertoires in COVID-19. Measured with immunoSEQ multiplex PCR; TCRdb has only the in-frame clones, and not every one. The sample includes 200,000 to 300,000 clones, around 87% of them seen just once. Sequences were obtained from peripheral blood. These TCRs come from a woman aged 70-85 years with active or convalescent COVID-19. CDR3s include the opening cysteine and the closing phenylalanine or tryptophan. D genes are given only for firm matches. Clone sizes are given selectively: once, few, many, or a class where the clone is expanded.

abundance	v_gene	j_gene	d_gene	CDR3aa	CDR3nt
-	TRBV2	TRBJ1-6	TRBD1	CASIRQGVGNSPLHF	TGTGCCAGCATACGACAGGGGGTTGGGAATTCACCCCTCCACTTT
-	TRBV13	TRBJ1-2	-	CASSATPGLNTF	TGTGCCAGCAGCGCCACCCCAGGGCTGAACACCTTC
-	TRBV14	TRBJ1-6	-	CASSRRTAFNSPLHF	TGTGCCAGCAGCCGCAGGACAGCCTTTAATTCACCCCTCCACTTT
few	TRBV9	TRBJ1-1	-	CASSVASNTEAFF	TGTGCCAGCAGCGTAGCGTCCAACACTGAAGCTTTCTTT
-	TRBV29-1	TRBJ2-3	TRBD1	CSVDFEGARTDTQYF	TGCAGCGTTGACTTTGAGGGGGCCCGCACAGATACGCAGTATTTT
-	TRBV7-2	TRBJ2-1	TRBD2	CASSLGTSRRDEQFF	TGTGCCAGCAGCTTAGGGACTAGCAGAAGGGATGAGCAGTTCTTC
-	TRBV2	TRBJ1-6	-	CASRDKYNSPLHF	TGTGCCAGCCGGGACAAATATAATTCACCCCTCCACTTT
-	TRBV29-1	TRBJ1-4	-	CSVEHTRGEKLFF	TGCAGCGTTGAGCATACCCGGGGTGAAAAACTGTTTTTT
-	TRBV25-1	TRBJ2-2	TRBD2	CASSLSGGSNTGELFF	TGTGCCAGCAGCCTTAGCGGGGGGTCGAACACCGGGGAGCTGTTTTTT
many	TRBV6-5	TRBJ1-3	-	CASRKDSLGNTIYF	TGTGCCAGCAGAAAGGACAGTCTTGGAAACACCATATATTTT
-	TRBV7-6	TRBJ2-2	-	CASSSPPGGVANTGELFF	TGTGCCAGCAGCTCGCCCCCCGGAGGGGTCGCGAACACCGGGGAGCTGTTTTTT
-	TRBV5-1	TRBJ1-2	-	CASSTGGTPTGYTF	TGCGCCAGCAGCACGGGAGGGACACCTACGGGCTACACCTTC
-	TRBV6-5	TRBJ2-3	-	CASASRGVTDTQYF	TGTGCCAGCGCCTCACGGGGAGTCACAGATACGCAGTATTTT
-	TRBV5-4	TRBJ1-4	-	CASRRGEGEKLFF	TGTGCCAGCAGGCGGGGCGAGGGGGAAAAACTGTTTTTT
-	TRBV5-1	TRBJ1-2	-	CASSVGIGYEAGGYTF	TGCGCCAGCAGCGTCGGGATCGGGTATGAGGCGGGTGGCTACACCTTC
-	TRBV19	TRBJ1-5	-	CASSISDRTQTPQHF	TGTGCCAGTAGTATAAGCGACAGGACACAGACGCCCCAGCATTTT
-	TRBV11-2	TRBJ1-1	-	CASSLLRGIAEAFF	TGTGCCAGCAGCTTACTGCGGGGGATCGCTGAAGCTTTCTTT
once	TRBV4-1	TRBJ1-1	-	CASSQGWGRENTEAFF	TGCGCCAGCAGCCAAGGGTGGGGCAGGGAGAACACTGAAGCTTTCTTT
-	TRBV18	TRBJ2-3	TRBD1	CASSTQQGNTDTQYF	TGTGCCAGCTCAACTCAACAGGGGAACACAGATACGCAGTATTTT
-	TRBV3-1/TRBV3-2	TRBJ1-5	-	CASSRSRGQPQHF	TGTGCCAGCAGCCGCTCGAGAGGACAGCCCCAGCATTTT
-	TRBV5-8	TRBJ2-7	TRBD1	CASRRGQGTYEQYF	TGTGCCAGCAGAAGGGGACAGGGAACCTACGAGCAGTACTTC
-	TRBV11-2	TRBJ2-5	TRBD2	CASSSVSGAQETQYF	TGTGCCAGCAGCTCAGTTAGCGGGGCTCAAGAGACCCAGTACTTC
-	TRBV4-3	TRBJ1-6	TRBD1	CASSHTGQGDVHSYNSPLHF	TGCGCCAGCAGCCATACGGGACAGGGGGACGTCCACTCCTATAATTCACCCCTCCACTTT
-	TRBV4-2	TRBJ1-5	-	CASSQVDQVDQPQHF	TGTGCCAGCAGCCAAGTTGATCAGGTGGATCAGCCCCAGCATTTT
-	TRBV7-6	TRBJ1-5	TRBD1	CASSSSRQGGNQPQHF	TGTGCCAGCAGCTCTTCTAGACAGGGTGGGAATCAGCCCCAGCATTTT
-	TRBV10-3	TRBJ1-5	-	CAISEPNQPQHF	TGTGCCATCAGTGAGCCTAATCAGCCCCAGCATTTT
-	TRBV6-2/TRBV6-3	TRBJ1-2	-	CASSLGTRNYGYTF	TGTGCCAGCAGTTTGGGCACCCGGAATTATGGCTACACCTTC
-	TRBV6-2/TRBV6-3	TRBJ2-7	-	CASSIGGDSRPYEQYF	TGTGCCAGCAGTATAGGGGGGGATAGCCGCCCCTACGAGCAGTACTTC
-	TRBV6-1	TRBJ1-5	-	CASSGTLGPGGNQPQHF	TGTGCCAGCAGTGGAACACTGGGACCGGGAGGCAATCAGCCCCAGCATTTT
-	TRBV6-6	TRBJ1-1	-	CASSSRGAAEAFF	TGTGCCAGCAGTTCCAGGGGAGCCGCTGAAGCTTTCTTT
-	TRBV27	TRBJ1-3	-	CASIHFPGDTIYF	TGTGCCAGTATCCACTTCCCCGGAGACACCATATATTTT